This is a list of T cell receptor beta chains from one sample in a study of OX40 agonist ivuxolimab in advanced cancers. Clones were sequenced by immunoSEQ multiplex PCR, and TCRdb holds only the in-frame ones, with some missing. This table has fewer than 70,000 clones, 85% to 90% appearing once. The sequenced sample was CD4+ or CD8+ T cells sorted from blood, obtained in a trial of the OX40 agonist ivuxolimab. Receptors originate from an adult with an advanced solid tumor such as melanoma, head and neck, liver or kidney cancer. Both conserved end residues are part of each CDR3. The D gene is left open where the match is weak. The size entry is marked missing in some rows and otherwise reads once, few, many or a size class.

j_call d_call clone_size v_call cdr3_aa cdr3_nt
TRBJ2-6 - - TRBV19 CASSIKRVLSGANVLTF TGTGCCAGTAGTATAAAAAGGGTTCTATCTGGGGCCAACGTCCTGACTTTC
TRBJ2-7 TRBD2 - TRBV5-1 CASRDTGRAPSEQYF TGCGCCAGCAGGGATACCGGGAGGGCCCCTAGCGAGCAGTACTTC
TRBJ2-7 - - TRBV28 CASSLSETGQYF TGTGCCAGCAGTTTATCGGAGACGGGGCAGTACTTC
TRBJ2-6 - - TRBV4-3 CASSQLGVGANVLTF TGCGCCAGCAGCCAACTCGGGGTTGGGGCCAACGTCCTGACTTTC
TRBJ2-7 TRBD2 - TRBV6-5 CASSYVAGGPYEQYF TGTGCCAGCAGTTACGTAGCGGGAGGACCTTACGAGCAGTACTTC
TRBJ2-5 - - TRBV6-1 CASSVQGTQETQYF TGTGCCAGCAGTGTCCAGGGAACCCAAGAGACCCAGTACTTC
TRBJ1-1 - - TRBV11-2 CASSLGRATQGRGAFF TGTGCCAGCAGCTTAGGACGGGCTACGCAGGGGAGGGGAGCTTTCTTT
TRBJ1-4 - - TRBV6-5 CASSYGAGATNEKLFF TGTGCCAGCAGTTACGGGGCAGGCGCAACTAATGAAAAACTGTTTTTT
TRBJ1-2 - - TRBV5-5 CASTWGGQGQGYTF TGTGCCAGCACCTGGGGGGGTCAGGGCCAAGGCTACACCTTC
TRBJ2-7 - - TRBV29-1 CSVEALTPGRLTYEQCF TGCAGCGTTGAAGCCCTTACCCCGGGACGGCTGACCTACGAGCAGTGCTTC
TRBJ1-1 - - TRBV6-5 CASSSSTPPDAFF TGTGCCAGCAGTTCCTCGACCCCTCCCGACGCTTTCTTT
TRBJ2-7 - - TRBV15 CATSRVVEYEQYF TGTGCCACCAGCAGAGTGGTGGAGTACGAGCAGTACTTC
TRBJ2-1 - - TRBV6-5 CASGVTWSSYNEQFF TGTGCCAGCGGCGTCACATGGAGCTCCTACAATGAGCAGTTCTTC
TRBJ1-2 - - TRBV5-4 CASSSGSGHDLYGYTF TGTGCCAGCAGCTCGGGGTCAGGACATGACCTCTATGGCTACACCTTC
TRBJ2-5 - once TRBV5-1 CASSLRGNQETQYF TGCGCCAGCAGCTTGCGGGGGAACCAAGAGACCCAGTACTTC
TRBJ2-5 - - TRBV5-4 CASTNKGNHMETQYF TGTGCCAGCACCAACAAGGGAAACCACATGGAGACCCAGTACTTC
TRBJ1-2 - - TRBV2 CASRIQPPGYTF TGTGCCAGCCGTATCCAACCTCCTGGCTACACCTTC
TRBJ2-3 TRBD2 - TRBV12-5 CASGPGTSDFTDTQYF TGTGCTAGTGGCCCCGGGACTAGCGACTTCACAGATACGCAGTATTTT
TRBJ1-1 - - TRBV6-5 CASRSGRDTEAFF TGTGCCAGCAGGTCCGGCAGGGACACTGAAGCTTTCTTT
TRBJ2-1 - - TRBV27 CASSFSERPSSYNEQFF TGTGCCAGCAGTTTTAGTGAGCGCCCCAGCTCCTACAATGAGCAGTTCTTC
TRBJ2-5 TRBD2 - TRBV2 CASSGGRTRGKETQYF TGTGCCAGCAGTGGGGGGAGGACTAGAGGGAAAGAGACCCAGTACTTC
TRBJ2-3 - - TRBV5-1 CASSLDLGSDTQYF TGCGCCAGCAGCTTGGACCTCGGTTCGGATACGCAGTATTTT
TRBJ1-2 TRBD1 - TRBV6-6 CASSYLGTGPVGYTF TGTGCCAGCAGTTACCTGGGGACAGGGCCTGTTGGCTACACCTTC
TRBJ2-1 - - TRBV7-2 CASSFMGATFYNEQFF TGTGCCAGCAGTTTCATGGGGGCGACCTTCTACAATGAGCAGTTCTTC
TRBJ2-2 - - TRBV5-6 CASSFSISGGELFF TGTGCCAGCAGCTTTTCCATCAGTGGCGGGGAGCTGTTTTTT
TRBJ2-3 TRBD2 - TRBV30 CASKRGGMTDTQYF TGTGCCTCCAAGCGGGGGGGCATGACAGATACGCAGTATTTT
TRBJ1-6 - - TRBV7-2 CASSESWKGSPLHF TGTGCCAGCAGCGAGAGCTGGAAGGGGTCACCCCTCCACTTT
TRBJ2-6 - - TRBV5-6 CASSLDGPGANVLTF TGTGCCAGCAGCTTGGACGGACCTGGGGCCAACGTCCTGACTTTC
TRBJ2-1 TRBD1 - TRBV11-2 CASSLGTGDSYNEQFF TGTGCCAGCAGCTTAGGGACAGGGGACTCCTACAATGAGCAGTTCTTC
TRBJ1-1 - - TRBV2 CASSETQNTEAFF TGTGCCAGCAGTGAGACGCAGAACACTGAAGCTTTCTTT
TRBJ2-1 - - TRBV9 CASSVGDQYNEQFF TGTGCCAGCAGCGTAGGGGACCAATACAATGAGCAGTTCTTC
TRBJ1-6 TRBD1 - TRBV30 CAWSIGTGRNSPLHF TGTGCCTGGAGTATTGGGACAGGGCGGAATTCACCCCTCCACTTT
TRBJ2-1 TRBD2 once TRBV6-1 CASSAGLAYNEQFF TGTGCCAGCAGCGCGGGACTAGCCTACAATGAGCAGTTCTTC
TRBJ1-1 - - TRBV7-3 CASSLKGDTEAFF TGTGCCAGCAGCTTAAAAGGAGACACTGAAGCTTTCTTT
TRBJ2-5 TRBD1 - TRBV15 CATSRDRGQETQYF TGTGCCACCAGCAGGGACAGGGGGCAGGAGACCCAGTACTTC
TRBJ2-7 - - TRBV18 CASSPRGPSSYEQYF TGTGCCAGCTCACCCAGGGGACCCAGCTCCTACGAGCAGTACTTC
TRBJ1-1 - - TRBV18 CASSPGGGVEAFF TGTGCCAGCTCACCGGGAGGGGGGGTTGAAGCTTTCTTT
TRBJ1-2 TRBD1 - TRBV7-2 CASSLAGTGVLHGYTF TGTGCCAGCAGCTTAGCCGGGACAGGGGTACTCCATGGCTACACCTTC
TRBJ1-2 TRBD1 - TRBV5-5 CASSLQGYGYTF TGTGCCAGCAGCCTACAGGGGTATGGCTACACCTTC
TRBJ1-1 TRBD1 - TRBV19 CASSDNFSGTGNTEAFF TGTGCCAGTAGTGACAACTTCTCCGGGACAGGGAACACTGAAGCTTTCTTT
TRBJ2-1 - - TRBV29-1 CSLRESAFNEQFF TGCAGCCTCCGGGAATCCGCCTTCAATGAGCAGTTCTTC
TRBJ2-7 - - TRBV6-5 CASRIQGRYEQYF TGTGCCAGCAGAATCCAGGGTCGGTACGAGCAGTACTTC
TRBJ1-4 TRBD1 - TRBV19 CASRQGSATNEKLFF TGTGCCAGCAGACAGGGATCTGCAACTAATGAAAAACTGTTCTTT
TRBJ2-2 - - TRBV7-8 CASSLGVGNTGELFF TGTGCCAGCAGCTTAGGCGTAGGGAACACCGGGGAGCTGTTTTTT